These 12 T cell receptor beta chains originate from one sample sequenced in a study of blood T cell repertoires in COVID-19. Clones were read by immunoSEQ multiplex PCR, and TCRdb kept only the in-frame ones, dropping some. The table records fewer than 250,000 clones, under 90% of them present only once. Sequenced input: PBMCs or T cells enriched from blood (not recorded which). These receptors originate from a woman in her forties or fifties who had been exposed to COVID-19.

The J gene is TRBJ1-1, the V gene TRBV24-1; 8 nucleotides match TRBD1. V lost 3 bases, J lost 7 bases, and 6 bases stayed unmatched. The CDR3 runs 14 residues. Germline assignment: CDR1 KGHDR and CDR2 SFDVKD. CDR3 in amino acids: CATSDTRGPGEAFF. CDR3 coding DNA: TGTGCCACCAGTGATACCAGGGGGCCCGGTGAAGCTTTCTTT.

The table lists this clone with a few counts. This chain connects TRBV6-5 to TRBJ1-2; TRBD1 aligns across 7 bases. CDR1 and CDR2 (germline): MNHEY, SVGAGI. Germline trimming cut 6 bases from V and 5 bases from J; bases unmatched to any gene: 6. CDR3 length equals 13 residues. CDR3 in amino acids: CASSAGTVYGYTF. CDR3 sequence (DNA): TGTGCCAGCAGCGCCGGGACAGTTTATGGCTACACCTTC.

The V and J genes are TRBV6-5 and TRBJ1-2, with 7 positions matching TRBD1. With V trimmed by 10 bases and J by 8 bases, 16 bases remained unmatched. This CDR3 region has 14 residues. Germline CDR1 and CDR2: MNHEY and SVGAGI. The CDR3 region has the DNA TGTGCCACCCGAACTGAGACAGGGACGGGCGGCTACACCTTC. It codes for CATRTETGTGGYTF.

The CDR3 loop reads CASSLGAQGYEQYF. The DNA for the CDR3 is TGTGCCAGCTCCCTTGGGGCGCAGGGATACGAGCAGTACTTC. This chain connects TRBV5-4 to TRBJ2-7, with D perhaps TRBD1 (5 bases). This CDR3 is built from 14 residues. V lost 7 bases and J lost 4, with 18 bases in between. Germline V lookup: CDR1 SGHNT, CDR2 YYREEE (reference sequence).

The CDR3 is CASSPTTGFHEQYF. Here the CDR3 DNA reads TGTGCCAGCAGTCCCACCACAGGGTTCCACGAGCAGTACTTC. The chain is built from TRBV6-5 and TRBJ2-7; a possible D gene is TRBD1 (6 bases). Trimming left V 5 bases short and J 5 bases short, with 16 bases between. CDR3 length: 14 amino acids. Germline V gives CDR1 MNHEY, CDR2 SVGAGI.

V and J are TRBV19 and TRBJ2-6, with D possibly matching TRBD1 (6 bases). Germline V gives CDR1 LNHDA, CDR2 SQIVND (reference sequence). This CDR3 region has 15 residues. Deletions cut 7 bases from V and 3 bases from J, with 13 bases between. For the CDR3, the DNA is TGTGCCAGTACTGTGGGGGCAGGTGGGGCCAACGTCCTGACTTTC. Translated, it gives CASTVGAGGANVLTF.

The chain recombines TRBV9 with TRBJ2-1, with a possible D match to TRBD2 (6 bases). The CDR3 totals 15 residues. V lost 2 bases, J lost 8 bases, and 17 bases lay in between. The germline V gene encodes CDR1 SGDLS and CDR2 YYNGEE. The CDR3 protein is CASSVGGIGVYEQFF. In DNA, the CDR3 is TGTGCCAGCAGCGTGGGGGGTATCGGAGTCTATGAGCAGTTCTTC.

The chain carries TRBV6-5 and TRBJ1-1, with a tentative D call TRBD1 (5 bases). Trimming took 3 bases from V and 4 from J, leaving 12 bases between them. CDR3 length: 14 amino acids. CDR1 is MNHEY and CDR2 is SVGAGI in the germline V gene. The CDR3 sequence is CASSYSRQSTEAFF. The CDR3, as DNA: TGTGCCAGCAGTTATTCCCGACAGAGCACTGAAGCTTTCTTT.

The chain couples TRBV11-2 to TRBJ2-1, with 7 nucleotides matching TRBD1. The CDR3 runs to 16 residues. Germline values: CDR1 SGHAT, CDR2 FQNNGV. V was clipped by 4 bases and J by 0 bases; unmatched bases: 6. CDR3 DNA sequence: TGTGCCAGCAGCTATCTGGGACAGAGCTCCTACAATGAGCAGTTCTTC. Its protein is CASSYLGQSSYNEQFF.

This chain links TRBV2 with TRBJ1-2; 7 nucleotides agree with TRBD1. This CDR3 has 14 residues. Trimming at V came to 4 bases and at J to 4 bases, leaving 6 bases not matched to a gene. Germline CDR1 SNHLY, CDR2 FYNNEI. The DNA of the CDR3 is TGTGCCAGCAGTGGACTAGGACAGGTCTATGGCTACACCTTC. This encodes CASSGLGQVYGYTF. The full variable domain, rest sourced from reference TRBV2 and TRBJ1-2, is EPEVTQTPSHQVTQMGQEVILRCVPISNHLYFYWYRQILGQKVEFLVSFYNNEISEKSEIFDDQFSVERPDGSNFTLKIRSTKLEDSAMYFCASSGLGQVYGYTFGSGTRLTVV.

V and J are TRBV9 and TRBJ1-4; D perhaps matches TRBD1 (6 bases). Germline V CDR1 and CDR2: SGDLS, YYNGEE. V dropped 4 bases and J dropped 3 bases, with 16 bases sitting between them. The length of the CDR3 is 16 residues. CDR3 amino acids: CASSPTGSLSNEKLFF. Written as DNA, the CDR3 is TGTGCCAGCAGCCCGACAGGATCACTCTCTAATGAAAAACTGTTTTTT.

V and J are TRBV5-1 and TRBJ1-4, with 10 nucleotides matching TRBD1. CDR3 length: 17 residues. The germline V gene encodes CDR1 SGHRS and CDR2 YFSETQ. V was clipped by 3 bases and J by 0 bases; unmatched bases: 5. This CDR3 reads CASSYGTGVATNEKLFF. The CDR3 DNA follows: TGCGCCAGCAGCTACGGGACAGGGGTTGCAACTAATGAAAAACTGTTTTTT.